What follows are 27 T cell receptor beta chains derived from one specimen sequenced in a study of early T cells in non-severe SARS-CoV-2 infection. One entry per CDR3 protein, called by TCRdb with MiXCR from the 5' RACE reads. The sample carries 40,000 to 60,000 distinct CDR3 sequences, 12% recorded once. The sample was whole blood. These receptor sequences come from an adult who was a healthcare worker with PCR-confirmed SARS-CoV-2 infection or an uninfected control (not recorded which).

This clonotype was detected ten times or more. The chain is built from TRBV4-2 and TRBJ2-5; 7 nucleotides align to TRBD2. The CDR3 extends over 14 amino acids. Looked up from germline, CDR1 is LGHNA and CDR2 is YNFKEQ. J gave up 4 bases and V 1 base, and 3 bases lay outside the gene matches. DNA of the CDR3: TGTGCCAGCAGCCAAGGGCGGGGGAGAGAGACCCAGTACTTC. Protein: CASSQGRGRETQYF.

The chain uses TRBV6-5 and TRBJ1-4; D is undetermined. Per germline, CDR1 MNHEY and CDR2 SVGAGI. This CDR3 contains 13 residues. V lost 6 bases, J lost 5 bases, and 10 bases lay in between. The CDR3 spells CASSPYRNEKLFF. In DNA, the CDR3 is TGTGCCAGCAGCCCTTATCGGAATGAAAAACTGTTTTTT.

This clonotype was seen ten or more times. The rearrangement joins TRBV6-5 to TRBJ1-6, with 10 bases matching TRBD1. After removal of 6 bases from V and 7 bases from J, the junction contained 6 bases not matched to a gene. CDR1 is MNHEY, CDR2 SVGAGI, per germline. The CDR3 consists of 15 residues. The CDR3 loop reads CASRLGQGENSPLHF. The CDR3 coding sequence is TGTGCCAGCAGACTCGGACAGGGGGAAAATTCACCCCTCCACTTT.

The V and J genes are TRBV19 and TRBJ2-1, with unresolved D. This CDR3 is 13 amino acids long. The germline CDR1 and CDR2 sequences are LNHDA and SQIVND (reference sequence). V was cut by 3 bases and J by 5 bases, with 8 bases left in between. CDR3 coding DNA: TGTGCCAGTAGTATTCGGATTCACAATGAGCAGTTCTTC. Amino acids: CASSIRIHNEQFF. The whole variable domain, filled in from reference TRBV19 and TRBJ2-1, reads DGGITQSPKYLFRKEGQNVTLSCEQNLNHDAMYWYRQDPGQGLRLIYYSQIVNDFQKGDIAEGYSVSREKKESFPLTVTSAQKNPTAFYLCASSIRIHNEQFFGPGTRLTVL.

This clonotype was picked up many times. The gene calls are TRBV7-3 and TRBJ2-1, with TRBD1 matching 9 bases. There are 17 residues in the CDR3. With V trimmed by 5 bases and J by 4 bases, 12 bases remained unmatched. Germline assignment: CDR1 SGHTA and CDR2 FQGTGA. The CDR3 coding sequence is TGTGCCAGCAGCACCAGGAGGACAGGGGAGAAATACAATGAGCAGTTCTTC. Its protein is CASSTRRTGEKYNEQFF.

The J gene is TRBJ2-5, the V gene TRBV5-4; the D is unclear. This CDR3 region has 13 residues. V gave up 1 base and J gave up 3 bases, with 7 bases separating them. Germline V gene data show CDR1 as SGHNT and CDR2 as YYREEE (reference sequence). CDR3 sequence reads: CASSLTFEETQYF. The CDR3 DNA follows: TGTGCCAGCAGCTTGACCTTCGAAGAGACCCAGTACTTC.

CDR3 bases: TGTGCCAGCAGCATGAGGACTAGCGGGGTATTCTCCACAGATACGCAGTATTTT. It codes for CASSMRTSGVFSTDTQYF. The V and J genes are TRBV9 and TRBJ2-3; 12 nucleotides match TRBD2. CDR1 and CDR2 from the germline V gene are SGDLS and YYNGEE. Germline trimming cut 4 bases from V and 2 bases from J; bases unmatched to any gene: 11. The CDR3 loop spans 18 amino acids.

This clonotype showed up many times. The genes are TRBV12-3 or TRBV12-4 and TRBJ2-1, with 10 bases that match TRBD2. The CDR3 runs to 15 residues. J gave up 7 bases and V 3 bases, and 6 bases lay outside the gene matches. CDR3 sequence (DNA): TGTGCCAGCAGTTTTCCTAGCGGGAGAAAGAATGAGCAGTTCTTC. As protein: CASSFPSGRKNEQFF.

J is TRBJ1-6 and V is TRBV7-2; weak D call: TRBD1 (5 bases). Germline CDR1 reads SGHTA; CDR2 reads FQGNSA. This CDR3 is built from 17 residues. V was clipped by 5 bases and J by 10 bases, with 24 bases between them. The CDR3 DNA reads as TGTGCCAGCAGCCTAGGGGCCAGAAACTTTATCCGCTCACCCCTCCACTTT. Its protein product is CASSLGARNFIRSPLHF.

The chain carries TRBV5-4 and TRBJ2-1, with D possibly TRBD1 on 5 matching bases. The CDR3 is made up of 21 amino acids. Germline CDR1 SGHNT, CDR2 YYREEE (reference sequence). Trimming shortened V by 2 bases and J by 4 bases, and 31 bases separated the two germline ends. CDR3 DNA sequence: TGTGCCAGCAGCTTTACCCCAGGCAGGGTTCCCCTTCGATCACAATACAATGAGCAGTTCTTC. This codes for CASSFTPGRVPLRSQYNEQFF.

The table lists this clonotype with many counts. The CDR3 region is CASRTDRGETQHF. CDR3 bases: TGTGCAAGTCGTACGGACAGGGGGGAGACCCAGCATTTT. The chain combines TRBV12-2 with TRBJ1-5; no check of the table's D call, TRBD1, against the DNA was made. TRBV12-2 is a recognized pseudogene. This CDR3 is built from 13 residues.

This clonotype was seen many times. The V call is TRBV28, the J call TRBJ1-1; D may be TRBD1 (5 bases). Trimming took 6 bases from V and 5 from J, leaving 28 bases between them. Germline V lookup: CDR1 MDHEN, CDR2 SYDVKM. This CDR3 region has 18 residues. The CDR3 protein is CASSIQEQGRGGWTEAFF. In DNA, the CDR3 is TGTGCCAGCAGCATTCAAGAGCAGGGTCGCGGGGGATGGACTGAAGCTTTCTTT. The complete variable domain, with remaining parts taken from reference TRBV28 and TRBJ1-1, reads DVKVTQSSRYLVKRTGEKVFLECVQDMDHENMFWYRQDPGLGLRLIYFSYDVKMKEKGDIPEGYSVSREKKERFSLILESASTNQTSMYLCASSIQEQGRGGWTEAFFGQGTRLTVV.

Worth noting for this clonotype: A read error may account for a junction end that differs from germline. The chain recombines TRBV29-1 with TRBJ2-5, with TRBD2 matching over 16 bases. Germline-derived CDR1 and CDR2 are SQVTM and ANQGSEA. The length of the CDR3 is 14 residues. The CDR3 region is CGVGLAGGQETQYF. DNA for the CDR3: TGCGGCGTGGGACTAGCGGGGGGGCAAGAGACCCAGTACTTC.

This chain joins TRBV5-5 and TRBJ1-6; perhaps TRBD1 as D (6 bases). This CDR3 spans 16 amino acids. CDR1 and CDR2 (germline): SGHKS, YYEKEE (reference sequence). V dropped 0 bases and J dropped 7 bases, with 14 bases sitting between them. The CDR3, as DNA: TGTGCCAGCAGCTTGGAGACAGGCTCTTTGAATTCACCCCTCCACTTT. This encodes CASSLETGSLNSPLHF.

This clonotype was picked up many times. The V and J genes are TRBV12-3 or TRBV12-4 and TRBJ1-2; D is ambiguous. Trimming cost V 6 bases and J 2 bases, with 16 bases left between them. The CDR3 is 15 residues long. In nucleotides, the CDR3 is TGTGCCAGCAGACAACCCGTGGGCAGCAACTATGGCTACACCTTC. Its translation is CASRQPVGSNYGYTF.

This clonotype appeared many times. The V gene is TRBV24-1, the J gene TRBJ1-2; TRBD1 matches 8 bases. V trimming: 3 bases; J trimming: 4 bases; junction bases outside the gene matches: 6. This CDR3 is 15 amino acids long. Germline assignment: CDR1 KGHDR and CDR2 SFDVKD. The chain's CDR3 is CATSDPGQEGYGYTF. The CDR3 nucleotides read TGTGCCACCAGTGATCCGGGACAGGAGGGCTATGGCTACACCTTC.

This clonotype was picked up a small number of times. The gene calls are TRBV28 and TRBJ2-7; TRBD2 might be the D (6 bases). V gave up 10 bases and J gave up 4 bases, with 14 bases separating them. The CDR3 is 12 residues long. Germline V CDR1 and CDR2: MDHEN, SYDVKM. The CDR3 sequence is CATLGGVYEQYF. The CDR3 nucleotides read TGTGCCACCCTAGGAGGGGTTTACGAGCAGTACTTC.

This clonotype showed up many times. The chain's CDR3 is CASSSGRRQEYQETQYF. The CDR3 DNA reads TGTGCCAGCAGCTCGGGGAGACGACAAGAGTACCAAGAGACCCAGTACTTC. The chain employs TRBV7-9 and TRBJ2-5, with a tentative D call TRBD2 (5 bases). Germline assignment: CDR1 SEHNR and CDR2 FQNEAQ (reference sequence). The CDR3 runs 17 residues. Trimming pared 4 bases from V and 0 bases from J, leaving 18 bases between.

There are a few counts of this clonotype. This rearrangement joins TRBV6-2 or TRBV6-3 to TRBJ1-2; D is possibly TRBD1 (5 bases). The CDR3 has 16 amino acids. Germline lookup yields CDR1 MNHEY and CDR2 SVGEGT. V shed 2 bases and J shed 8 bases, with 21 bases lying between them. The CDR3 sequence: CASSYATRPGVRGYTF. CDR3 sequence (DNA): TGTGCCAGCAGTTACGCTACCCGCCCGGGGGTGCGGGGCTACACCTTC.

This clonotype was seen only a few times. The chain is built from TRBV10-3 and TRBJ2-2, with D possibly being TRBD2 (5 bases). V was clipped by 3 bases and J by 5 bases, with 10 bases between them. Germline CDR1 is ENHRY and CDR2 is SYGVKD. The CDR3 is 14 residues long. The CDR3: CAISEIGGTGELFF. The CDR3 region has the DNA TGTGCCATCAGTGAAATCGGAGGTACCGGGGAGCTGTTTTTT.

In this sample, this clonotype turned up many times. This rearrangement joins TRBV20-1 to TRBJ1-1; D not resolved. The CDR3 totals 14 residues. Trimming stripped 0 bases from V and 3 bases from J, with 11 bases between. Germline-derived CDR1 and CDR2 are DFQATT and SNEGSKA (reference sequence). CDR3 nucleotides: TGCAGTGCTAGAGATCAGGATGGCCACACTGAAGCTTTCTTT. It encodes CSARDQDGHTEAFF.

The J gene is TRBJ2-7, the V gene TRBV29-1, with unresolved D. The CDR3 is made up of 14 amino acids. From germline, CDR1 is SQVTM and CDR2 ANQGSEA. V lost 5 bases, J lost 0 bases, and 14 bases lay in between. The CDR3 region has the DNA TGCAGCGTTATTCTGACCGAGAGCTCCTACGAGCAGTACTTC. It encodes CSVILTESSYEQYF.

This clonotype appeared many times. The chain combines TRBV18 with TRBJ2-7, with 7 bases aligning to TRBD1. V was clipped by 4 bases and J by 1 base; unmatched bases: 4. Germline-derived CDR1 and CDR2 are KGHSH and LQKENI. The CDR3 is 14 amino acids. CDR3 residues: CASSQTGRSYEQYF. The CDR3 bases are TGTGCCAGCTCACAGACAGGGCGGTCCTACGAGCAGTACTTC.

The chain uses TRBV29-1 and TRBJ1-1; D remains ambiguous. CDR1 is SQVTM and CDR2 is ANQGSEA in the germline V gene. The V end was cut by 5 bases, the J end by 5 bases, with 15 bases between. This CDR3 comprises 13 residues. The CDR3 bases are TGCAGCGTTCTTGCCTTCAGTAGGACTGAAGCTTTCTTT. Its translation: CSVLAFSRTEAFF.

The rearrangement links TRBV6-5 to TRBJ2-1, with D maybe TRBD2 (5 bases). V was trimmed by 8 bases and J by 4 bases, leaving 12 bases between them. CDR3 length equals 13 residues. Germline-derived CDR1 and CDR2 are MNHEY and SVGAGI. The CDR3 DNA is TGTGCCAGCCGGGAAAGTCTGTACAATGAGCAGTTCTTC. It translates to CASRESLYNEQFF.

This chain joins TRBV27 and TRBJ2-3, with 9 nucleotides matching TRBD1. Germline CDR1 is MNHEY and CDR2 is SMNVEV (reference sequence). Germline trimming cut 2 bases from V and 3 bases from J; bases unmatched to any gene: 9. The CDR3 totals 17 residues. CDR3 DNA sequence: TGTGCCAGCAGTTTACTCCGGACAGGGGAGTCTACAGATACGCAGTATTTT. The encoded protein is CASSLLRTGESTDTQYF.

This clonotype was seen ten or more times. The chain recombines TRBV19 with TRBJ1-5; 8 bases match TRBD1. CDR3 size: 15 residues. V shed 5 bases and J 4 bases; nucleotides not matched to a gene: 7. Germline CDR1 LNHDA, CDR2 SQIVND (reference sequence). In DNA form, the CDR3 reads TGTGCCAGTAGTTCGGACAGGGACCCTAATCAGCCCCAGCATTTT. This gives the protein CASSSDRDPNQPQHF.